This T cell receptor beta chain was sequenced during a study of blood T cell repertoires in COVID-19. Across the study: In each case, the material was cDNA or gDNA derived from T cells, B-cell-depleted T cells, or PBMCs.

Participants came from about 24 US areas, aged roughly 18 to 89 years. Each exposed participant met a COVID-19 case in the 2 weeks preceding study entry. CDR1 and CDR2 from the germline V gene are LGHDT and YNNKEL (reference sequence). This CDR3 contains 14 residues. With 3 bases removed from V and 1 base from J, the gap between germline ends came to 9 bases. Per the study methods: Estimation of nucleated cell counts was performed using reference gene primer amplification. TCRdb's copy holds only in-frame clones and misses some; the assay was immunoSEQ multiplex PCR. V, J and clone size were drawn from that table, and D and trimming were deduced from the DNA. The sample lists fewer than 250,000 clones, 83% occurring once.

This chain links TRBV3-1 (or the pseudogene TRBV3-2) with TRBJ1-1, with a tentative D call TRBD1 (5 bases). The sample was PBMCs or T cells enriched from blood (not recorded which). The clonotype was recovered from a woman between 40 and 50 years old who had been exposed to COVID-19. This CDR3 reads CASSHPDRNTEAFF. As DNA, the CDR3 is TGTGCCAGCAGCCATCCCGACAGGAACACTGAAGCTTTCTTT.